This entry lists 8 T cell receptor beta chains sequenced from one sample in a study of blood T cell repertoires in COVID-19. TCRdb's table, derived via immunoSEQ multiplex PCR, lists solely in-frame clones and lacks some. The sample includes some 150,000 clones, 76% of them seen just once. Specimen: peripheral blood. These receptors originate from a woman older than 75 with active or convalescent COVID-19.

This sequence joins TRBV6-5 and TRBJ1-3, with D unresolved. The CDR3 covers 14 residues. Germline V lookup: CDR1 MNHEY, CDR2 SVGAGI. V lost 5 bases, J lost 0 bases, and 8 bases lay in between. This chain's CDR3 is CASSPLNSGNTIYF. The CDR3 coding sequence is TGTGCCAGCAGTCCGTTAAACTCTGGAAACACCATATATTTT.

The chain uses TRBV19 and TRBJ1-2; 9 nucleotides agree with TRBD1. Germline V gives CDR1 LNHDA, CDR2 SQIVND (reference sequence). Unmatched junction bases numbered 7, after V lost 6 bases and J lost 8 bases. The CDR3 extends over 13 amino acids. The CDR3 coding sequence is TGTGCCAGTAGGAGGACAGGGGAGGAAGGCTACACCTTC. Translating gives CASRRTGEEGYTF.

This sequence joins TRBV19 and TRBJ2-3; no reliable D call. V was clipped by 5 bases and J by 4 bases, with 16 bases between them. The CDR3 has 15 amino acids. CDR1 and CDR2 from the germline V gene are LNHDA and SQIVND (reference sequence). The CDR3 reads CASSLSAALSDTQYF. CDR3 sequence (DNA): TGTGCCAGTAGTCTCTCTGCGGCTCTGTCAGATACGCAGTATTTT.

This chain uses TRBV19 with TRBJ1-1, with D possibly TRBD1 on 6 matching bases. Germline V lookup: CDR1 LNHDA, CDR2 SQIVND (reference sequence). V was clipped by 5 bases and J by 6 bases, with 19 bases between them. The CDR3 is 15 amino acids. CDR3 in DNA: TGTGCCAGTAGTCCCCGTTCTGGGGGGGGCCCTGAAGCTTTCTTT. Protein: CASSPRSGGGPEAFF.

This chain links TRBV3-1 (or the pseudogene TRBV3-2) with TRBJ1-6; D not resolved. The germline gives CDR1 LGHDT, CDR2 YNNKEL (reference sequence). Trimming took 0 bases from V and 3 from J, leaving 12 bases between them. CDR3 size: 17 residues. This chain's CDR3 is CASSQDFRSDYNSPLHF. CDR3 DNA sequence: TGTGCCAGCAGCCAAGATTTCCGCAGTGACTATAATTCACCCCTCCACTTT.

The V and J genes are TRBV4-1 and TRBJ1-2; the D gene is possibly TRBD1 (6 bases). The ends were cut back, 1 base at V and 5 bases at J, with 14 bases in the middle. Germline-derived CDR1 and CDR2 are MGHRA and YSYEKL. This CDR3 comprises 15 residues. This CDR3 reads CASSQGAGERYGYTF. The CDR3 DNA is TGCGCCAGCAGCCAAGGGGCAGGGGAAAGGTATGGCTACACCTTC.

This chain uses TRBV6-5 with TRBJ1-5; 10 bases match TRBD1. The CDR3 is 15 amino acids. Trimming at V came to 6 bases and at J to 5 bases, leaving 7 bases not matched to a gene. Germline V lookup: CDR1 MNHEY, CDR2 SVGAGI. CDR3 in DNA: TGTGCCAGCAGAGACCGGGACAGGGGCCATCAGCCCCAGCATTTT. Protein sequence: CASRDRDRGHQPQHF.

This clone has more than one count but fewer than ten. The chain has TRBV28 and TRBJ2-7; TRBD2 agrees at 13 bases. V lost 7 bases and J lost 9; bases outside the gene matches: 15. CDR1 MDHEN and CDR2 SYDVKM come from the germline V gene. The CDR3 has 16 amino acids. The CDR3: CASNSRLAGGSFRQYF. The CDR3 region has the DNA TGTGCCAGCAACAGTAGACTAGCGGGGGGCTCCTTTCGGCAGTACTTC.